A single sample is the source of the 20 T cell receptor beta chains below, sequenced in a study of OX40 agonist ivuxolimab in advanced cancers. The protocol was immunoSEQ multiplex PCR, while the TCRdb copy is restricted to in-frame clones and leaves out a portion. The sample carries 90,000 to 120,000 clones, less than 95% recorded once. The sequences come from CD4+ or CD8+ T cells sorted from blood, collected in a trial of the OX40 agonist ivuxolimab. The receptors were sampled from an adult with an advanced solid tumor such as melanoma, head and neck, liver or kidney cancer.

The V call is TRBV5-1, the J call TRBJ2-1; D remains unclear. Trimming cost V 0 bases and J 9 bases, with 7 bases left between them. There are 12 residues in the CDR3. CDR1 is SGHRS and CDR2 is YFSETQ in the germline V gene. The CDR3 loop reads CASSLGAFEQFF. The CDR3 nucleotides are TGCGCCAGCAGCTTGGGAGCTTTTGAGCAGTTCTTC.

The CDR3 here is CATKLGGNYEQYF. The CDR3 DNA reads as TGTGCCACCAAACTAGGCGGGAACTACGAGCAGTACTTC. This rearrangement joins TRBV6-4 to TRBJ2-7, with D perhaps matching TRBD2 (6 bases). Germline V gives CDR1 MRHNA, CDR2 SNTAGT. The CDR3 is 13 residues long. The V end was cut by 10 bases, the J end by 3 bases, with 16 bases between.

V is TRBV5-4 and J is TRBJ2-1; 9 bases fit TRBD1. Germline V gene lookup returns CDR1 SGHNT and CDR2 YYREEE (reference sequence). The CDR3 has 14 residues. V gave up 4 bases and J gave up 8 bases; unmatched junction bases: 7. CDR3 coding DNA: TGTGCCAGCAGCCACAGGGGGCGCGGGGATGAGCAGTTCTTC. It specifies CASSHRGRGDEQFF.

The gene calls are TRBV11-3 and TRBJ2-1, with 7 bases aligning to TRBD1. V lost 5 bases to trimming and J lost 0 bases; unmatched junction nucleotides: 10. The V gene's germline CDR1 is SGHNT and CDR2 YENEEA. The CDR3 length is 17 residues. The CDR3: CASSKRQGSSSYNEQFF. As DNA, the CDR3 is TGTGCCAGCAGCAAACGACAGGGCTCGAGCTCCTACAATGAGCAGTTCTTC.

This rearrangement joins TRBV5-1 to TRBJ1-3, with D hard to call. The CDR3 covers 17 residues. V was shortened by 0 bases and J by 0 bases, with 13 bases between the two germline ends. Germline V gene sequence: CDR1 SGHRS, CDR2 YFSETQ. The CDR3 reads CASSLVFGPHSGNTIYF. The CDR3 DNA sequence: TGCGCCAGCAGCTTGGTATTCGGACCGCACTCTGGAAACACCATATATTTT.

The V and J genes are TRBV7-6 and TRBJ2-2; a possible D gene is TRBD1 (6 bases). V lost 6 bases and J 3 bases, leaving 11 bases between the germline ends. This CDR3 has 14 amino acids. From germline, CDR1 is SGHVS and CDR2 FNYEAQ. In DNA, the CDR3 is TGTGCCAGCAGAGGAGCAGGGGACACCGGGGAGCTGTTTTTT. It yields the protein CASRGAGDTGELFF.

The gene calls are TRBV7-2 and TRBJ2-7; TRBD2 agrees at 10 bases. The CDR3 is 16 amino acids. V was pared by 2 bases and J by 1 base, with 5 bases of the junction left unmatched. Per germline, CDR1 SGHTA and CDR2 FQGNSA. CDR3 protein: CASSLSRTSGSYEQYF. CDR3 nucleotide sequence: TGTGCCAGCAGCTTATCCCGGACTAGCGGTTCCTACGAGCAGTACTTC.

The chain employs TRBV7-2 and TRBJ2-1; perhaps TRBD1 as D (5 bases). Germline loops: CDR1 SGHTA, CDR2 FQGNSA. V shed 2 bases and J shed 5 bases, with 16 bases lying between them. The CDR3 spans 16 residues. The CDR3 loop reads CASSLFFPTVNNEQFF. CDR3 in DNA: TGTGCCAGCAGCTTATTTTTCCCGACAGTAAACAATGAGCAGTTCTTC.

The rearrangement uses TRBV5-1 and TRBJ2-3; D is perhaps TRBD1 (6 bases). Trimming removed 0 bases at V and 2 bases at J, with 13 bases between. This CDR3 has 16 residues. In germline, CDR1 is SGHRS, CDR2 YFSETQ. The CDR3 DNA is TGCGCCAGCAGCTTGGGGACAGCCCTACTCACAGATACGCAGTATTTT. This translates into CASSLGTALLTDTQYF. The full variable domain, with the rest looked up from reference TRBV5-1 and TRBJ2-3, is KAGVTQTPRYLIKTRGQQVTLSCSPISGHRSVSWYQQTPGQGLQFLFEYFSETQRNKGNFPGRFSGRQFSNSRSEMNVSTLELGDSALYLCASSLGTALLTDTQYFGPGTRLTVL.

This clone was picked up a small number of times. V usage is TRBV2 and J usage is TRBJ2-5; TRBD2 agrees at 9 bases. V was pared by 6 bases and J by 3 bases, with 11 bases of the junction left unmatched. Per germline, CDR1 SNHLY and CDR2 FYNNEI. The CDR3 runs to 16 residues. CDR3: CASRSIAGEKKETQYF. Here the CDR3 DNA reads TGTGCCAGCAGGTCTATAGCGGGAGAGAAGAAAGAGACCCAGTACTTC.

This sequence joins TRBV28 and TRBJ2-3; tentatively, D is TRBD1 (5 bases). The CDR3 extends over 17 amino acids. Looked up from germline, CDR1 is MDHEN and CDR2 is SYDVKM. V was cut by 4 bases and J by 0 bases, with 17 bases left in between. The DNA for the CDR3 is TGTGCCAGCAGTTCACCCCGACAGTTAGCTAGCACAGATACGCAGTATTTT. As protein: CASSSPRQLASTDTQYF. The full variable domain, with the rest looked up from reference TRBV28 and TRBJ2-3, is DVKVTQSSRYLVKRTGEKVFLECVQDMDHENMFWYRQDPGLGLRLIYFSYDVKMKEKGDIPEGYSVSREKKERFSLILESASTNQTSMYLCASSSPRQLASTDTQYFGPGTRLTVL.

CDR3 residues: CALTGGFGGYTF. CDR3 DNA sequence: TGTGCCCTCACCGGGGGGTTTGGTGGCTACACCTTC. This chain joins TRBV28 and TRBJ1-2; possibly TRBD1 for D (5 bases). This CDR3 has 12 residues. Between the trimmed V and J ends, which lost 11 bases and 7 bases, there was a span of 17 bases. Germline CDR1 is MDHEN and CDR2 is SYDVKM.

The chain is built from TRBV9 and TRBJ2-3; D not resolved. Between the trimmed V and J ends, which lost 3 bases and 11 bases, there was a span of 13 bases. This CDR3 has 12 amino acids. Germline lookup yields CDR1 SGDLS and CDR2 YYNGEE. CDR3 amino acids: CASSAMGGRQYF. The CDR3 bases are TGTGCCAGCAGCGCTATGGGCGGCCGGCAGTATTTT.

J is TRBJ1-4 and V is TRBV11-2; D unclear. V was trimmed by 5 bases and J by 3 bases, leaving 7 bases between them. Per the germline V gene, CDR1 is SGHAT and CDR2 is FQNNGV. The CDR3 covers 13 residues. The CDR3 loop is CASSLQPNEKLFF. Here the CDR3 DNA reads TGTGCCAGCAGCCTACAGCCTAATGAAAAACTGTTTTTT.

The chain carries TRBV4-3 and TRBJ2-2; the D gene could be TRBD1 or TRBD2 (5 bases each). CDR3 length equals 15 residues. V was pared by 1 base and J by 2 bases, with 8 bases between. Germline CDR1 reads LGHNA; CDR2 reads YSLEER. The CDR3 nucleotides read TGCGCCAGCAGCCAAGTGGGGACCAACACCGGGGAGCTGTTTTTT. Its translation is CASSQVGTNTGELFF.

The V gene is TRBV28, the J gene TRBJ2-4; D is possibly TRBD1 (5 bases). This CDR3 is 15 amino acids long. Trimming cost V 6 bases and J 3 bases, with 15 bases left between them. Per the germline V gene, CDR1 is MDHEN and CDR2 is SYDVKM. In DNA form, the CDR3 reads TGTGCCAGCAGCCCTGAAGGGGTGGGCAAAAACATTCAGTACTTC. Its protein product is CASSPEGVGKNIQYF.

A single count supports this clone. J is TRBJ1-2 and V is TRBV30; D ambiguous. This CDR3 region has 14 residues. Germline lookup yields CDR1 GTSNPN and CDR2 SVGIG (reference sequence). V lost 0 bases, J lost 6 bases, and 14 bases lay in between. CDR3 coding DNA: TGTGCCTGGAGTGTAAGAGGGAGTGAGGATGGCTACACCTTC. Translating it yields CAWSVRGSEDGYTF.

The chain recombines TRBV18 with TRBJ1-1, with D uncertain. CDR3 size: 13 residues. The V gene's germline CDR1 is KGHSH and CDR2 LQKENI. Trimming removed 2 bases at V and 1 base at J, with 5 bases between. For the CDR3, the DNA is TGTGCCAGCTCACCAGGAGAGAACACTGAAGCTTTCTTT. It is translated as CASSPGENTEAFF.

This chain uses TRBV7-6 with TRBJ2-1, with D unclear. V was shortened by 1 base and J by 0 bases, with 10 bases between the two germline ends. The CDR3 consists of 16 residues. Per germline, CDR1 SGHVS and CDR2 FNYEAQ. This CDR3 reads CASSLGPLRSYNEQFF. The CDR3 DNA sequence: TGTGCCAGCAGCTTAGGACCTCTCCGCTCCTACAATGAGCAGTTCTTC. The complete variable domain, with remaining parts taken from reference TRBV7-6 and TRBJ2-1, reads GAGVSQSPRYKVTKRGQDVALRCDPISGHVSLYWYRQALGQGPEFLTYFNYEAQQDKSGLPNDRFSAERPEGSISTLTIQRTEQRDSAMYRCASSLGPLRSYNEQFFGPGTRLTVL.

V gene TRBV18 combines with J gene TRBJ1-2; D unresolved. Germline CDR1 is KGHSH and CDR2 is LQKENI. The CDR3 is 15 amino acids. V shed 6 bases and J shed 3 bases, with 17 bases lying between them. CDR3 amino acids: CASSPPDGKDYGYTF. The CDR3 DNA is TGTGCCAGCTCCCCCCCGGACGGGAAAGACTATGGCTACACCTTC.